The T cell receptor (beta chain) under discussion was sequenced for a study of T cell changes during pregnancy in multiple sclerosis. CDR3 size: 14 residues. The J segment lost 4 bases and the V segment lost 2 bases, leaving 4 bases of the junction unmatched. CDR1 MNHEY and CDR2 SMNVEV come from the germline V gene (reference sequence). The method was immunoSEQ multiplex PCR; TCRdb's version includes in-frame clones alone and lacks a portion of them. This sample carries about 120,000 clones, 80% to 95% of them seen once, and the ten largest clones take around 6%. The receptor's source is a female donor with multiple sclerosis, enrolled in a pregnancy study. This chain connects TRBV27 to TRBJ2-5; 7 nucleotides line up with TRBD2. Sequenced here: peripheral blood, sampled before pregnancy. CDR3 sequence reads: CASSLRRGVETQYF. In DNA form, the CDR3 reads TGTGCCAGCAGTTTACGTCGGGGGGTAGAGACCCAGTACTTC.